This TCR beta chain stems from a study of cytomegalovirus exposure and HLA in healthy donors. Study as a whole: Early released data comprised around 80 million unique TCRs from HLA-typed donors. Study conclusions and caveats: The study dropped some indistinguishable V segments, TRBV6-2 and TRBV6-3 among them.

Per the germline V gene, CDR1 is MNHEY and CDR2 is SVGAGI. The trim removed 1 base at V and 6 bases at J, leaving 4 bases unmatched. The CDR3 totals 15 residues. Worth noting for this clone: The target antigen is unknown.

Use of 60 Vbeta and 13 Jbeta primers characterized the PCR. The repertoire was sequenced with immunoSEQ multiplex PCR; TCRdb's copy has only in-frame clones and lacks some. In the table there are some 98,000 clones, 70% of which are singletons. Sequencing was carried out using PBMCs. The chain uses TRBV6-5 and TRBJ2-7, with 12 bases aligning to TRBD1. The TCR comes from a man between 50 and 59 years old in good health and CMV-seronegative. This CDR3 is CASSYFGTGGAEQYF. Written as DNA, the CDR3 is TGTGCCAGCAGTTACTTCGGGACAGGGGGCGCCGAGCAGTACTTC.